Below are 32 T cell receptor beta chains sequenced from a single sample in a study of siplizumab effects on memory and regulatory T cells. The protocol was immunoSEQ multiplex PCR, while the TCRdb copy is restricted to in-frame clones and leaves out a portion. The repertoire has 99,000 or so clones, 85% to 95% of them found once; the top ten carry approximately 0.6%. The sample was Tregs sorted from blood. These receptors all stem from a human donor in good health.

The chain recombines TRBV2 with TRBJ2-7, with D unresolved. The CDR3 is 12 residues long. In germline, CDR1 is SNHLY, CDR2 FYNNEI. Trimming left V 6 bases short and J 4 bases short, with 10 bases between. The CDR3 sequence: CASRMDGYEQYF. DNA of the CDR3: TGTGCCAGCAGAATGGACGGGTACGAGCAGTACTTC.

The rearrangement links TRBV9 to TRBJ2-5; the D gene could be TRBD1 or TRBD2 (6 bases each). There are 14 residues in the CDR3. Trimming removed 9 bases at V and 4 bases at J, with 19 bases between. In germline, CDR1 is SGDLS, CDR2 YYNGEE. The CDR3 loop reads CAIGGGDIGETQYF. The CDR3 region has the DNA TGTGCCATTGGCGGAGGGGACATAGGAGAGACCCAGTACTTC. Drawing the rest from reference TRBV9 and TRBJ2-5, the complete variable domain is DSGVTQTPKHLITATGQRVTLRCSPRSGDLSVYWYQQSLDQGLQFLIQYYNGEERAKGNILERFSAQQFPDLHSELNLSSLELGDSALYFCAIGGGDIGETQYFGPGTRLLVL.

This chain connects TRBV4-1 to TRBJ2-7; D unresolved. In germline, CDR1 is MGHRA, CDR2 YSYEKL. V lost 0 bases and J 2 bases, leaving 5 bases between the germline ends. The CDR3 spans 13 residues. CDR3 DNA sequence: TGCGCCAGCAGCCAAGACCCCACCTACGAGCAGTACTTC. This translates into CASSQDPTYEQYF.

CDR3 bases: TGCGCCAGCAGCTCTTCTAGCGGGGGTAGAGTTACGCAGTATTTT. It is translated as CASSSSSGGRVTQYF. V usage is TRBV5-1 and J usage is TRBJ2-3; TRBD2 aligns across 10 bases. The CDR3 loop spans 15 amino acids. CDR1 SGHRS and CDR2 YFSETQ come from the germline V gene. The ends lost 3 bases at V and 8 bases at J; junction bases unmatched: 9.

This chain connects TRBV7-9 to TRBJ1-2, with D unclear. The CDR3 length is 14 residues. Germline V gene sequence: CDR1 SEHNR, CDR2 FQNEAQ (reference sequence). The V end lost 5 bases, the J end lost 6 bases, and 16 bases lay between the germline ends. CDR3 DNA: TGTGCCAGCAGCCGGATTAACGAAACCCATGGCTACACCTTC. Its protein product is CASSRINETHGYTF.

The table lists this clone with a few counts. The rearrangement links TRBV5-1 to TRBJ2-7; D remains ambiguous. Trimming cost V 3 bases and J 3 bases, with 4 bases left between them. Germline CDR1 reads SGHRS; CDR2 reads YFSETQ. This CDR3 has 11 amino acids. This chain's CDR3 is CASSSDYEQYF. The CDR3 DNA reads TGCGCCAGCAGCTCCGACTACGAGCAGTACTTC.

This chain uses TRBV5-4 with TRBJ1-4; no reliable D call. The CDR3 totals 17 residues. The V and J ends lost 4 bases and 0 bases respectively, with 16 bases between them. CDR1 and CDR2 from the germline V gene are SGHNT and YYREEE (reference sequence). The CDR3 bases are TGTGCCAGCAGCCCTTGGCCCGGGCCGGCAACTAATGAAAAACTGTTTTTT. This codes for CASSPWPGPATNEKLFF.

The genes are TRBV12-5 and TRBJ2-3; TRBD1 matches at 11 bases. This CDR3 region has 16 residues. Trimming took 6 bases from V and 3 from J; bases not matched to a gene: 8. Germline V gives CDR1 LGHNT, CDR2 FRNRAP. CDR3 in DNA: TGTGCTAGTGGCCGCGGACAGGGGGCCAGGACAGATACGCAGTATTTT. It is translated as CASGRGQGARTDTQYF. The variable domain in full, with the rest retrieved from reference TRBV12-5 and TRBJ2-3, is DARVTQTPRHKVTEMGQEVTMRCQPILGHNTVFWYRQTMMQGLELLAYFRNRAPLDDSGMPKDRFSAEMPDATLATLKIQPSEPRDSAVYFCASGRGQGARTDTQYFGPGTRLTVL.

The chain has TRBV25-1 and TRBJ2-7, with D possibly matching TRBD1 (6 bases). Germline CDR1 reads MGHDK; CDR2 reads SYGVNS. This CDR3 contains 12 residues. The V end was cut by 4 bases, the J end by 4 bases, with 8 bases between. The CDR3 is CASSGTVYEQYF. The CDR3 region has the DNA TGTGCCAGCAGTGGGACAGTTTACGAGCAGTACTTC.

CDR3 DNA: TGTGCCAGCAGCTTAGAAGACGTCGAGCAGTACTTC. The encoded protein is CASSLEDVEQYF. The rearrangement joins TRBV11-2 to TRBJ2-7, with D uncertain. Germline assignment: CDR1 SGHAT and CDR2 FQNNGV. CDR3 length equals 12 residues. V was shortened by 0 bases and J by 6 bases, with 6 bases between the two germline ends.

This chain joins TRBV27 and TRBJ1-2; D is perhaps TRBD1 (6 bases). Germline lookup yields CDR1 MNHEY and CDR2 SMNVEV (reference sequence). The CDR3 contains 15 residues. V lost 3 bases and J 4 bases, leaving 15 bases between the germline ends. This chain's CDR3 is CASSFLPGQSYGYTF. The CDR3 DNA follows: TGTGCCAGCAGTTTTCTCCCCGGACAGTCCTATGGCTACACCTTC.

The chain recombines TRBV19 with TRBJ2-7; D may be TRBD1 (6 bases). Germline-derived CDR1 and CDR2 are LNHDA and SQIVND (reference sequence). Trimming stripped 2 bases from V and 4 bases from J, with 12 bases between. The CDR3 contains 14 residues. The CDR3 reads CASSINRGTYEQYF. The CDR3 DNA reads as TGTGCCAGTAGTATAAATCGAGGGACATACGAGCAGTACTTC.

The rearrangement links TRBV6-6 to TRBJ1-2; no clear D. The germline gives CDR1 MNHNY, CDR2 SVGAGI (reference sequence). CDR3 length: 14 residues. The V and J ends lost 5 bases and 0 bases respectively, with 10 bases between them. The CDR3 nucleotides read TGTGCCAGCAGTACCGACGGAACTAACTATGGCTACACCTTC. This sequence encodes CASSTDGTNYGYTF.

The CDR3 region has the DNA TGTGCCAGCAGCTTAGCTGGGGCCAGGGAGTACGAGCAGTACTTC. It encodes CASSLAGAREYEQYF. V and J are TRBV7-9 and TRBJ2-7; D may match TRBD1 or TRBD2 (5 bases each). The V end lost 0 bases, the J end lost 4 bases, and 13 bases lay between the germline ends. This CDR3 is built from 15 residues. Per germline, CDR1 SEHNR and CDR2 FQNEAQ (reference sequence).

The rearrangement links TRBV7-2 to TRBJ1-3, with D unresolved. V gave up 5 bases and J gave up 0 bases, with 14 bases separating them. CDR3 size: 16 residues. The germline V gene encodes CDR1 SGHTA and CDR2 FQGNSA. CDR3 sequence reads: CASSAVGAYSGNTIYF. The DNA for the CDR3 is TGTGCCAGCAGCGCCGTTGGAGCTTACTCTGGAAACACCATATATTTT.

This chain uses TRBV19 with TRBJ2-2, with 9 bases fitting TRBD2. Germline V gives CDR1 LNHDA, CDR2 SQIVND (reference sequence). Unmatched junction bases numbered 6, after V lost 3 bases and J lost 7 bases. This CDR3 is built from 15 residues. The CDR3 sequence: CASSMREGGHGELFF. CDR3 bases: TGTGCCAGTAGTATGCGGGAGGGCGGGCACGGGGAGCTGTTTTTT.

V usage is TRBV5-6 and J usage is TRBJ1-2, with unresolved D. The CDR3 is 14 amino acids. V gave up 0 bases and J gave up 2 bases, with 8 bases separating them. The germline CDR1 and CDR2 sequences are SGHDT and YYEEEE. The CDR3 loop reads CASSLDLRNYGYTF. The CDR3 DNA follows: TGTGCCAGCAGCTTGGACCTGCGGAACTATGGCTACACCTTC.

J is TRBJ1-2 and V is TRBV30; TRBD1 might be the D (5 bases). CDR3 size: 15 residues. V was trimmed by 4 bases and J by 7 bases, leaving 22 bases between them. Germline V gene data show CDR1 as GTSNPN and CDR2 as SVGIG (reference sequence). DNA of the CDR3: TGTGCCTGGACCTGGGACCGATTCGGTGGAAGTGGCTACACCTTC. This codes for CAWTWDRFGGSGYTF.

The rearrangement uses TRBV7-2 and TRBJ2-1; D is unclear. Germline CDR1 SGHTA, CDR2 FQGNSA. The ends were cut back, 5 bases at V and 0 bases at J, with 14 bases in the middle. The CDR3 totals 16 residues. CDR3 residues: CASSPSGAVSYNEQFF. The CDR3 DNA reads as TGTGCCAGCAGCCCGTCGGGCGCGGTCTCCTACAATGAGCAGTTCTTC.

V gene TRBV6-1 combines with J gene TRBJ2-4; D is possibly TRBD1 (6 bases). The CDR3 spans 15 residues. Trimming left V 7 bases short and J 6 bases short, with 19 bases between. Germline V gene data show CDR1 as MNHNS and CDR2 as SASEGT. CDR3 loop: CASILNSRTANIQYF. The CDR3 DNA sequence: TGTGCCAGCATTCTGAATTCCAGGACAGCAAACATTCAGTACTTC.

The chain uses TRBV5-1 and TRBJ1-1, with TRBD1 matching over 8 bases. The CDR3 is made up of 12 amino acids. V shed 3 bases and J 6 bases; nucleotides not matched to a gene: 1. The germline gives CDR1 SGHRS, CDR2 YFSETQ. CDR3 amino acids: CASSSQGAEAFF. CDR3 sequence (DNA): TGCGCCAGCAGCTCACAGGGGGCTGAAGCTTTCTTT.

The J gene is TRBJ2-2, the V gene TRBV25-1; D gene unclear. V shed 2 bases and J shed 3 bases, with 7 bases lying between them. This CDR3 region has 14 residues. Germline loops: CDR1 MGHDK, CDR2 SYGVNS. DNA of the CDR3: TGTGCCAGCAGTGAAGACGTCTACACCGGGGAGCTGTTTTTT. Translation: CASSEDVYTGELFF. The variable domain in full, completed from reference TRBV25-1 and TRBJ2-2, reads EADIYQTPRYLVIGTGKKITLECSQTMGHDKMYWYQQDPGMELHLIHYSYGVNSTEKGDLSSESTVSRIRTEHFPLTLESARPSHTSQYLCASSEDVYTGELFFGEGSRLTVL.

The genes are TRBV7-9 and TRBJ2-7; 9 bases are shared with TRBD1. V trimming: 7 bases; J trimming: 2 bases; junction bases outside the gene matches: 6. CDR1 SEHNR and CDR2 FQNEAQ come from the germline V gene (reference sequence). The CDR3 totals 14 residues. CDR3 DNA: TGTGCCAGCACCAAGGGACAGGGCCCCTACGAGCAGTACTTC. Protein sequence: CASTKGQGPYEQYF.

This rearrangement joins TRBV19 to TRBJ1-2; 7 nucleotides match TRBD1. J lost 12 bases, V lost 9 bases, and 16 bases had no gene match. The germline CDR1 and CDR2 sequences are LNHDA and SQIVND (reference sequence). The CDR3 contains 13 residues. CDR3 loop: CASVSPLTGLNTF. For the CDR3, the DNA is TGTGCCAGCGTTTCGCCCCTGACAGGGCTTAACACCTTC.

V usage is TRBV11-3 and J usage is TRBJ2-1; a possible D gene is TRBD2 (6 bases). The CDR3 runs to 15 residues. V was cut by 2 bases and J by 2 bases, with 10 bases left in between. Germline-derived CDR1 and CDR2 are SGHNT and YENEEA. CDR3 sequence: CASSLYGSPYNEQFF. In DNA, the CDR3 is TGTGCCAGCAGCTTATACGGGAGCCCCTACAATGAGCAGTTCTTC.

This clone was recorded once. The chain carries TRBV19 and TRBJ1-2; TRBD1 agrees at 8 bases. The CDR3 length is 15 residues. Per the germline V gene, CDR1 is LNHDA and CDR2 is SQIVND (reference sequence). The V and J ends lost 4 bases and 2 bases, in that order; junction bases with no gene match: 6. DNA of the CDR3: TGTGCCAGTAGTACCTCCGGACAGGGCAACTATGGCTACACCTTC. Amino acid sequence: CASSTSGQGNYGYTF.

The V gene is TRBV18, the J gene TRBJ1-5, with a weak D call TRBD1 (5 bases). Germline V gene sequence: CDR1 KGHSH, CDR2 LQKENI. CDR3 length: 15 residues. Trimming pared 6 bases from V and 5 bases from J, leaving 17 bases between. The CDR3 nucleotides are TGTGCCAGCTCTGCCGGACACCAAGCCCATCAGCCCCAGCATTTT. Its protein is CASSAGHQAHQPQHF.

V is TRBV2 and J is TRBJ1-4, with D perhaps TRBD1 (5 bases). Per germline, CDR1 SNHLY and CDR2 FYNNEI. Trimming took off 8 bases at V and 7 bases at J, with 14 bases between the two ends. This CDR3 is 13 amino acids long. DNA of the CDR3: TGTGCCAGCTTCGGGGCGTCTGTTGAAAAACTGTTTTTT. Translation: CASFGASVEKLFF.

The rearrangement joins TRBV20-1 to TRBJ2-5, with D uncertain. CDR3 length: 11 amino acids. V lost 1 base and J lost 5, with 5 bases in between. Germline-derived CDR1 and CDR2 are DFQATT and SNEGSKA (reference sequence). CDR3 nucleotide sequence: TGCAGTGCTAGAGTCTCGGAGACCCAGTACTTC. This gives the protein CSARVSETQYF.

The CDR3 DNA reads TGTGCCAGCAGTTACTTGAAGGGGGCCCACGAGCAGTACTTC. It specifies CASSYLKGAHEQYF. This rearrangement joins TRBV6-6 to TRBJ2-7; 7 bases line up with TRBD1. This CDR3 spans 14 amino acids. In germline, CDR1 is MNHNY, CDR2 SVGAGI (reference sequence). V dropped 1 base and J dropped 5; count of bases not matched to a gene: 5.

This clone was seen a single time. J is TRBJ2-7 and V is TRBV7-9; 9 bases are shared with TRBD1. V shed 5 bases and J 5 bases; nucleotides not matched to a gene: 7. The CDR3 is 14 residues long. Germline lookup yields CDR1 SEHNR and CDR2 FQNEAQ (reference sequence). CDR3 in amino acids: CASSHDRGSDEQYF. CDR3 sequence (DNA): TGTGCCAGCAGCCATGACAGGGGGTCTGACGAGCAGTACTTC. The whole variable domain, filled in from reference TRBV7-9 and TRBJ2-7, reads DTGVSQNPRHKITKRGQNVTFRCDPISEHNRLYWYRQTLGQGPEFLTYFQNEAQLEKSRLLSDRFSAERPKGSFSTLEIQRTEQGDSAMYLCASSHDRGSDEQYFGPGTRLTVT.

The chain is built from TRBV28 and TRBJ2-1; D may correspond to TRBD1 or TRBD2 (5 bases each). The CDR3 runs to 14 residues. Trimming removed 5 bases from V and 3 bases from J, with 11 bases in between. CDR1 and CDR2 (germline): MDHEN, SYDVKM. CDR3 loop: CASSGTGFYNEQFF. The CDR3, as DNA: TGTGCCAGCAGTGGGACGGGGTTCTACAATGAGCAGTTCTTC.